This entry lists 9 T cell receptor beta chains sequenced from one sample in a study of cytomegalovirus exposure and HLA in healthy donors. Both 60 Vbeta primers and 13 Jbeta primers went into the PCR. Profiled with immunoSEQ multiplex PCR; TCRdb holds only in-frame clones, not every one. In all, the sample yields 200,000 to 250,000 clones. Sequencing used PBMCs. All receptors come from a woman aged 30 to 39 in good health and CMV-seropositive.

J is TRBJ1-1 and V is TRBV19; D is possibly TRBD1 (5 bases). Trimming cost V 6 bases and J 1 base, with 12 bases left between them. The germline CDR1 and CDR2 sequences are LNHDA and SQIVND (reference sequence). This CDR3 spans 14 amino acids. The CDR3 spells CASSPSGQNTEAFF. The CDR3 coding sequence is TGTGCCAGTAGCCCTTCTGGACAGAACACTGAAGCTTTCTTT.

The J gene is TRBJ1-3, the V gene TRBV11-1; D possibly corresponds to TRBD1 (5 bases). This CDR3 has 16 residues. The germline V and J ends were trimmed by 0 bases and 1 base, with 10 bases remaining between them. Per the germline V gene, CDR1 is SGHAT and CDR2 is FQDESV (reference sequence). CDR3 sequence: CASSLARGASGNTIYF. The CDR3 bases are TGTGCCAGCAGCTTAGCGCGTGGGGCTTCTGGAAACACCATATATTTT.

V and J are TRBV2 and TRBJ1-5; 10 nucleotides line up with TRBD1. V shed 6 bases and J 6 bases; nucleotides not matched to a gene: 5. There are 14 residues in the CDR3. The germline V gene has CDR1 SNHLY and CDR2 FYNNEI. The DNA for the CDR3 is TGTGCCAGCAGGGGGGACAGGGGTGGTCAGCCCCAGCATTTT. Translation: CASRGDRGGQPQHF. Full variable domain (outside the CDR3, taken from reference TRBV2 and TRBJ1-5): EPEVTQTPSHQVTQMGQEVILRCVPISNHLYFYWYRQILGQKVEFLVSFYNNEISEKSEIFDDQFSVERPDGSNFTLKIRSTKLEDSAMYFCASRGDRGGQPQHFGDGTRLSIL.

The CDR3 sequence is CATVPYGGTDAYEQYF. The CDR3 DNA sequence: TGTGCCACCGTACCCTACGGAGGGACTGACGCCTACGAGCAGTACTTC. This chain connects TRBV5-4 to TRBJ2-7, with D possibly being TRBD2 (6 bases). Germline V lookup: CDR1 SGHNT, CDR2 YYREEE (reference sequence). CDR3 length: 16 residues. Trimming left V 9 bases short and J 2 bases short, with 24 bases between.

Comment on this clone: Additional DNA sequences in this sample encode the identical CDR3. The J gene is TRBJ1-2, the V gene TRBV6-5, with 11 bases identical to TRBD1. J was trimmed by 8 bases and V by 6 bases; bases with no gene match: 5. Per the germline V gene, CDR1 is MNHEY and CDR2 is SVGAGI. The length of the CDR3 is 13 residues. The CDR3 bases are TGTGCCAGCAGCGAGGGACAGGGGGGAGGCTACACCTTC. Protein product: CASSEGQGGGYTF.

This chain links TRBV12-5 with TRBJ1-1, with D possibly being TRBD1 (5 bases). The length of the CDR3 is 13 residues. V shed 5 bases and J shed 5 bases, with 12 bases lying between them. Germline-derived CDR1 and CDR2 are LGHNT and FRNRAP. The CDR3 bases are TGTGCTAGTGGTAAATCCAGGGTTACTGAAGCTTTCTTT. It translates to CASGKSRVTEAFF.

The chain is built from TRBV27 and TRBJ2-7; D possibly corresponds to TRBD1 (6 bases). Between the trimmed V and J ends, which lost 3 bases and 1 base, there was a span of 10 bases. The CDR3 consists of 14 residues. CDR1 MNHEY and CDR2 SMNVEV come from the germline V gene (reference sequence). CDR3 DNA sequence: TGTGCCAGCAGTTTTCTAGGGGGATCCTACGAGCAGTACTTC. Its protein product is CASSFLGGSYEQYF.

The chain is built from TRBV6-5 and TRBJ2-1; TRBD2 agrees at 7 bases. V trimming: 4 bases; J trimming: 6 bases; junction bases outside the gene matches: 6. Germline V gives CDR1 MNHEY, CDR2 SVGAGI. This CDR3 is 14 amino acids long. The CDR3 bases are TGTGCCAGCAGTTCAACCGGGACTATCAATGAGCAGTTCTTC. It specifies CASSSTGTINEQFF.

The CDR3 sequence: CASSRQGNGELFF. CDR3 coding DNA: TGTGCCAGCTCACGACAGGGGAACGGGGAGCTGTTTTTT. The genes are TRBV18 and TRBJ2-2, with TRBD1 identical over 8 bases. Trimming cost V 4 bases and J 7 bases; bases outside gene matches: 2. Germline-derived CDR1 and CDR2 are KGHSH and LQKENI. The CDR3 runs to 13 residues.